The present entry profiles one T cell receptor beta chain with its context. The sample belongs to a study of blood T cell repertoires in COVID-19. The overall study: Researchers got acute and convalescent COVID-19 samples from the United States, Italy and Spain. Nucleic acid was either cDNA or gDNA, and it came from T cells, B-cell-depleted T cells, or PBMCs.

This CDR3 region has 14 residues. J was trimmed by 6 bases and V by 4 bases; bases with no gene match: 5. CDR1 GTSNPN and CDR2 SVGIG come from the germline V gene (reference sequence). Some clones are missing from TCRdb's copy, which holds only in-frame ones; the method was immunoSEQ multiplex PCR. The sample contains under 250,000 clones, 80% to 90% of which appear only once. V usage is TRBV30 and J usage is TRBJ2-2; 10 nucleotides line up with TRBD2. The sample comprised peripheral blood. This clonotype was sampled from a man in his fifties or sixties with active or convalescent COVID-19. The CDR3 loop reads CAWTSGSYPGELFF. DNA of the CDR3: TGTGCCTGGACTAGCGGGAGTTATCCCGGGGAGCTGTTTTTT.